Included here is one T cell receptor beta chain sequence, with context. No antigen is known for it. Its ends do not fully match the called genes, so a read error is possible. The source of the sample is a study of cytomegalovirus exposure and HLA in healthy donors listed by TCRdb under 2017. About the study as a whole: According to an earlier analysis of 587 of the donors, some 180 million T cells yielded 117 million unique TCR beta sequences and approximately 280 Gb of sequence data. Among 398 genotyped donors of the cohort, an average of around 240,000 unique TCR beta nucleotide sequences were sequenced per donor, about a sixth of them non-productive. Besides the first cohort of under 700 subjects, a separate validation cohort made up of some 110 different subjects was used. Using immunosequencing, the study profiled T cell repertoires from around 670 subjects and related those repertoires to cytomegalovirus serostatus. A later analysis re-examined previously published TCR beta repertoires from 500 to 700 donors and added high-resolution HLA genotyping to investigate patterns of TCR occurrence. In an earlier analysis of about 590 of the donors, high-throughput TCR beta sequencing was used to judge whether each TCR beta V gene segment behaved as functional or pseudogenic. The study aimed to test whether signatures of past pathogen exposure could be identified by cataloging public T cell receptors. An early release that covered around 590 HLA-typed donors contained around 300 gigabases of sequencing data and about 84 million unique TCR sequences. Typing coverage differed by locus: A, B, C, DRB1 and DQB1 were typed in roughly 620-630 donors, DQA1 in about 500, DPA1 in some 600, and DPB1 in around 440. In a later genetic analysis, genome-wide SNP genotypes for about three fifths of the roughly 670 donors were used, and that subset was treated as a discovery cohort. The study combined high-throughput TCR immunosequencing, statistical association of individual TCRs with disease status, and machine learning to predict cytomegalovirus infection status. Roughly 5 DR-DQ haplotypes were treated as single units for association and clustering because of strong linkage in the cohort. All discovery cohort repertoires had been generated using a single sequencing platform. Rather than drawing on any new phenotypic data, the later analysis identified candidate immune exposures from TCR beta sequences and the way those sequences occurred across donors. Of the approximately 370 genotyped donors, approximately 80% were placed in the genetic ancestry cluster associated with self-reported Caucasian donors. Donor age, sex, ethnicity and CMV serostatus were collected together with the repertoire data. Both class I and class II loci were covered by HLA typing, at four-digit resolution. What the research found in general, with its limitations: The study listed 150 to 200 TCR beta chains as associated with cytomegalovirus. The authors suggested that the approach could potentially be extended to other disease states and immunological phenotypes. Most CMV-associated TCR beta chains appeared to be HLA-restricted in a later analysis, and the HLA associations seemed to be driven largely by CMV exposure. In an earlier analysis of fewer than 700 of the donors, most TCR beta V segments appeared in productive rearrangements about 87% or about 30% of the time, broadly matching IMGT annotations. The sequencing pipeline was judged likely to have produced a cluster of highly shared sequence variants as a technical artifact. Most TCR sequences were observed very rarely across donors, whereas some public TCRs were present in many individuals. Three of the identified cytomegalovirus-associated TCR beta chains were confirmed in vitro to be specific for cytomegalovirus antigens. According to a later analysis, TCR association rates differed among HLA loci, with DRB1 alleles showing the most associated TCRs and HLA-C alleles showing the fewest. Immune exposure information for the cohort was limited to CMV serostatus. Compared with the 666-donor mean, donors in an Asian-associated ancestry cluster had fewer N-insertions in productive TCRs, according to a later genetic analysis. In both the original and validation cohorts, the classifier was reported to diagnose cytomegalovirus status with high specificity and sensitivity. Specific HLA alleles were associated with 15,000 to 20,000 TCR beta sequences at a false discovery rate of 0.05 in a later analysis. Correlated functional status among segregating V segments might reflect linkage disequilibrium, but an unknown experimental factor could not be ruled out. In a later analysis, several top co-occurrence clusters were reported to appear linked to parvovirus B19, influenza, CMV and Epstein-Barr virus. A further reported finding was that TCR beta sequences accurately predicted the HLA-A and HLA-B alleles for most subjects in the first cohort. Compared with equally common non-associated chains, HLA-associated TCR beta chains in a later analysis were more clonally expanded and had lower generation probabilities. The cohort was sequenced for TCR beta chains only, and without alpha or paired-chain data the features that could be detected were limited. In a later genetic analysis, a missense DCLRE1C variant was associated with V-gene and J-gene trimming of TCR beta chains, and the association was replicated in an independent cohort. HLA typing was unavailable for some donors at each locus, so association tests used only the typed subset. Sequencing depth was assumed to be roughly uniform across donors in the presence/absence analyses, though that assumption may not hold. When HLA alleles, especially DR and DQ, strongly co-occurred, TCR associations were difficult to assign to individual alleles. The 87-base-pair reads could not distinguish some IMGT-functional V segments, including TRBV6-2 and TRBV6-3, so those segments were excluded. Because counts were too low, fewer than 20 rarely observed V segments, including chromosome 9 orphons, were excluded from the earlier analysis of around 640 of the donors.

The cohort comprised 550 to 700 healthy bone marrow donors. Cohort members were all nominally healthy when sampled, although unrecorded immune exposures were likely present. The donor tested CMV seropositive and was one of the 289 seropositive cohort members. Every donor gave a peripheral blood sample, and the peripheral blood mononuclear cells from that sample were used for TCR beta sequencing. The Qiagen DNeasy Blood Extraction Kit was used to extract genomic DNA from the blood cell samples. CDR1 and CDR2 are read off the germline V gene as SNHLY and FYNNEI. The CDR3 numbers 15 residues from cysteine through phenylalanine. Left in the record is the CDR3 DNA by itself, 45 bases read in frame from the first base. Libraries were made using the immunoSEQ multiplex PCR assay. A mixture of 60 forward primers for TCR Vbeta segments and 13 reverse primers for TCR Jbeta segments was used in the multiplex PCR. Amplification of the CDR3 region of rearranged TCR beta genes was performed with a multiplex PCR assay on genomic DNA. The Illumina HiSeq System was used to sequence the amplified TCR beta libraries as 87-base-pair reads. The source study handled its data this way. Across the 670 or so repertoires, a later analysis counted 80 million or so unique TCR beta chains, about 10 million of which were shared by at least two donors. Raw reads were error-corrected and collapsed into unique sequences by a nearest-neighbor algorithm in which closely related sequences were merged to remove PCR and sequencing errors. To assign V, D and J gene segments, CDR3 sequences were aligned to IMGT reference sequences. For a sequence to be retained, at least a six-nucleotide match to both a V gene segment and a J gene segment was required. Rearrangements were called productive when the CDR3 lacked stop codons and stayed in frame with V and J; all others were non-productive. Following IMGT convention, CDR3 was defined as the stretch from the second conserved V-encoded cysteine up to the conserved J-encoded phenylalanine. The earlier analysis of about 610 of the donors excluded any sequence lacking an unambiguous match to a single V gene segment. In an earlier analysis of some 590 of the donors, a V segment was called functional when productive rearrangements were above 56.7%, and segregating when the standard deviation between donors exceeded 5%. A statistical classification framework was built for diagnosing cytomegalovirus status from the catalog of TCR beta chain sequences. A later analysis assigned V and J genes by comparing TCR nucleotide sequences with IMGT/GENE-DB human TR gene sequences. In a later analysis, CDR3 sequences and most-parsimonious VDJ recombination scenarios were assigned using the TCRdist pipeline. In a later analysis, every TCR beta chain was defined by the combination of its CDR3 amino acid sequence and its V-gene family, and reads without a unique V-gene family were dropped. In a later analysis, 450 to 600 highly shared, low-generation-probability nucleotide sequences were removed to address suspected cross-contamination and a sequencing artifact. In a later analysis, a clonal expansion index for each public chain was calculated from normalized within-repertoire ranks of inferred template counts. Generation probabilities in a later analysis came from a VDJ recombination model fitted to out-of-frame rearrangements, and those results were checked against IGoR. In a later analysis, TCR-TCR, TCR-HLA and TCR-CMV co-occurrence was scored with hypergeometric tests, and a repertoire-size bias correction was applied to TCR pairs. In a later analysis, false discovery rates were estimated by permuting HLA or CMV assignments 20 times. In a later analysis, co-occurring TCRs were grouped using DBSCAN, with TCRdist sequence similarity added in when clustering inside HLA-allele-positive subsets. Repertoires with fewer than 30,000 or more than 120,000 public chains, plus five repertoires with anomalous nucleotide sharing, were excluded from co-occurrence clustering. What TCRdb holds here is the immuneACCESS table cut down to in-frame rearrangements. Part of the clones is not present; checked against another copy, under half of the missing clones reflect an unresolved V gene, and the others are unexplained. That table is the source of V, J and clone size, and D and trimming were worked out from the DNA. This sample holds around 160,000 clones; 80% to 85% were observed only once. Nearly 8.5% of the sample is taken by the ten largest.

The V gene is TRBV2 and the J gene is TRBJ1-5, with 10 bases in between that match TRBD1. Specimen: PBMCs. This receptor was taken from a male donor in good health and CMV-seropositive. The CDR3 is CASRGTGVMDQPQHF. The DNA sequence follows: TGTGCCAGCAGAGGGACAGGGGTGATGGATCAACCCCAGCATTTT.